The sequence of this T cell receptor (beta chain) was determined in a study of T and B cells in COVID-19 patients. On the study more broadly: COVID-19 patients gave peripheral blood either during active infection or after recovery. Of 20 to 25 active-infection patients, under 15 were critically ill with mechanical ventilation or extracorporeal membrane oxygenation.

From blood, about 240-500 ng of genomic DNA served as TRB template. Notes on this clonotype: Its antigen is unknown.

BIOMED2 TRB-A/B primer pools were used in multiplex TRB PCR. MiXCR was run by TCRdb on the multiplex PCR reads, yielding one entry per CDR3 protein. Of 6,000 to 9,000 distinct CDR3 sequences listed, under 40% are singletons. General study results and limits: In COVID-19 patients, T cell receptor beta variable and joining gene use was reportedly strongly skewed. Blood from mildly ill patients while symptomatic, and early samples from severe cases, were scarce.

The CDR3 length is 15 residues. The ends lost 4 bases at V and 2 bases at J; junction bases unmatched: 6. Germline loops: CDR1 SGHDT, CDR2 YYEEEE. The sequencing input was blood. The clonotype originates from a human donor who had recovered from COVID-19. The V gene is TRBV5-6, the J gene TRBJ2-5; the match to TRBD2 covers 9 bases. The chain's CDR3 is CASSARLAAQETQYF. The CDR3 bases are TGTGCCAGCAGCGCTCGACTAGCGGCTCAAGAGACCCAGTACTTC.